This entry describes one T cell receptor beta chain. This record belongs to a study of T-cell memory formation after mild COVID-19. The TCR alpha and TCR beta cDNA libraries, bearing sample barcodes and UMIs, were generated by 5'RACE using constant-segment primers. In TCRdb, the 5' RACE reads were re-called with MiXCR into one record per CDR3 protein. This sample has about 100,000 distinct CDR3 sequences, with 13% to 15% found just once. The CDR3 is 13 amino acids. The germline V gene encodes CDR1 SGHTA and CDR2 FQGTGA. V was trimmed by 3 bases and J by 8 bases, leaving 11 bases between them. Sequencing was done on a sample of PBMCs or a T cell subset sorted from them (not recorded which). The chain joins TRBV7-3 to TRBJ2-1; the D is unclear. The sequence was obtained from a man younger than 35 who had mild COVID-19 (a few samples of this study predate the infection). Cell type and time point are not known. The CDR3 DNA reads as TGTGCCAGCAGCTTTAGCAAGTCCGATGAGCAGTTCTTC. This codes for CASSFSKSDEQFF.